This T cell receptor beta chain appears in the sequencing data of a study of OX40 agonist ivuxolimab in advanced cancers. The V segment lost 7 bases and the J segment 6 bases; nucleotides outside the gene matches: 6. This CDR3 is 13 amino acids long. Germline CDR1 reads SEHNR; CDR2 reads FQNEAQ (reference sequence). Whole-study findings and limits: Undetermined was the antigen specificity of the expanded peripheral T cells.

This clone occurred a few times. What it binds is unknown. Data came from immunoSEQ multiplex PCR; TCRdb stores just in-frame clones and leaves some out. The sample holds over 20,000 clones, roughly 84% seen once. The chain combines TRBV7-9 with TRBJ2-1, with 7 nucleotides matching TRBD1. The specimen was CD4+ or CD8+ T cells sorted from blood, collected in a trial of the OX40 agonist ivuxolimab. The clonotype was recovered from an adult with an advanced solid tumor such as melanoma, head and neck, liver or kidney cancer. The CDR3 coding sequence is TGTGCCAGCAAAACAGGGGAAATCAATGAGCAGTTCTTC. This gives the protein CASKTGEINEQFF.